These 17 T cell receptor beta chains were sequenced from one sample in a study of cytomegalovirus exposure and HLA in healthy donors. PCR employed 60 Vbeta and 13 Jbeta primers. Assay: immunoSEQ multiplex PCR; the TCRdb copy retains only in-frame clones and omits some. The sample comprises 120,000 to 150,000 clones, about 86% of which are singletons, and around 3.9% rests with the top ten. Source material: PBMCs. These receptors came from a man aged 40-49 years in good health and CMV-seropositive.

J is TRBJ1-2 and V is TRBV4-3; the D gene is possibly TRBD1 (5 bases). The CDR3 spans 16 residues. Looked up from germline, CDR1 is LGHNA and CDR2 is YSLEER. The germline V and J ends were trimmed by 2 bases and 7 bases, with 20 bases remaining between them. CDR3 sequence reads: CASSQLTGAGYRGYTF. DNA of the CDR3: TGCGCCAGCAGCCAACTAACAGGAGCTGGGTATCGTGGCTACACCTTC.

The chain recombines TRBV6-6 with TRBJ1-2, with a tentative D call TRBD1 (5 bases). The CDR3 spans 14 residues. V was pared by 6 bases and J by 8 bases, with 19 bases between. The germline V gene has CDR1 MNHNY and CDR2 SVGAGI (reference sequence). CDR3: CASSPVGGRNGYTF. In DNA form, the CDR3 reads TGTGCCAGCAGCCCCGTGGGGGGAAGAAACGGCTACACCTTC.

The rearrangement uses TRBV6-5 and TRBJ1-1; tentatively, D is TRBD1 (5 bases). The V and J ends lost 10 bases and 4 bases respectively, with 19 bases between them. From germline, CDR1 is MNHEY and CDR2 SVGAGI. The CDR3 has 14 amino acids. CDR3 bases: TGTGCCACAAGACGGGGGATTGGGGCCACTGAAGCTTTCTTT. This sequence encodes CATRRGIGATEAFF.

This chain connects TRBV7-6 to TRBJ1-5, with 8 bases matching TRBD1. The length of the CDR3 is 14 residues. The trim removed 5 bases at V and 6 bases at J, leaving 6 bases unmatched. Germline CDR1 and CDR2: SGHVS and FNYEAQ. The CDR3 protein is CASSPGTGGQPQHF. DNA of the CDR3: TGTGCCAGCAGCCCGGGGACAGGCGGTCAGCCCCAGCATTTT.

J is TRBJ2-1 and V is TRBV5-6; 9 bases are shared with TRBD2. The CDR3 has 15 residues. V lost 2 bases to trimming and J lost 4 bases; unmatched junction nucleotides: 4. Germline CDR1 reads SGHDT; CDR2 reads YYEEEE. In nucleotides, the CDR3 is TGTGCCAGCAGCTTCAATAGCGGGGGTTACAATGAGCAGTTCTTC. It specifies CASSFNSGGYNEQFF.

The V and J genes are TRBV11-2 and TRBJ1-1; D may be TRBD1 (6 bases). Trimming took off 4 bases at V and 0 bases at J, with 12 bases between the two ends. Germline V gives CDR1 SGHAT, CDR2 FQNNGV. The CDR3 runs to 15 residues. Written as DNA, the CDR3 is TGTGCCAGCAGCTCCGGACAGACCATGAACACTGAAGCTTTCTTT. It codes for CASSSGQTMNTEAFF.

This rearrangement joins TRBV6-5 to TRBJ1-1; 8 bases align to TRBD1. J gave up 10 bases and V 2 bases, and 3 bases lay outside the gene matches. CDR1 is MNHEY, CDR2 SVGAGI, per germline. This CDR3 contains 12 residues. Here the CDR3 DNA reads TGTGCCAGCAGTTACCTGACAGGGGCAGCTTTCTTT. Its protein is CASSYLTGAAFF.

The rearrangement links TRBV27 to TRBJ1-5; no clear D gene. Per the germline V gene, CDR1 is MNHEY and CDR2 is SMNVEV (reference sequence). The CDR3 covers 14 residues. V lost 0 bases, J lost 6 bases, and 9 bases lay in between. The CDR3 sequence: CASSLSAGTQPQHF. The CDR3 bases are TGTGCCAGCAGTTTATCGGCGGGAACTCAGCCCCAGCATTTT.

The chain employs TRBV7-6 and TRBJ2-3, with D possibly matching TRBD2 (5 bases). Germline V gives CDR1 SGHVS, CDR2 FNYEAQ. V dropped 1 base and J dropped 3 bases, with 23 bases sitting between them. This CDR3 has 19 amino acids. The CDR3 here is CASSLELAGQGWRTDTQYF. CDR3 bases: TGTGCCAGCAGCTTAGAACTCGCGGGCCAAGGGTGGAGAACAGATACGCAGTATTTT.

The V call is TRBV25-1, the J call TRBJ2-5; possibly TRBD1 for D (6 bases). The CDR3 runs 13 residues. Germline V gives CDR1 MGHDK, CDR2 SYGVNS. The germline V and J ends were trimmed by 4 bases and 0 bases, with 6 bases remaining between them. This CDR3 reads CASSGDNQETQYF. CDR3 DNA: TGTGCCAGCAGTGGGGACAACCAAGAGACCCAGTACTTC. Together with reference TRBV25-1 and TRBJ2-5, the CDR3 gives the full variable domain: EADIYQTPRYLVIGTGKKITLECSQTMGHDKMYWYQQDPGMELHLIHYSYGVNSTEKGDLSSESTVSRIRTEHFPLTLESARPSHTSQYLCASSGDNQETQYFGPGTRLLVL.

The J gene is TRBJ1-1, the V gene TRBV12-5, with unresolved D. CDR1 and CDR2 (germline): LGHNT, FRNRAP. The CDR3 sequence is 13 residues long. Trimming removed 1 base at V and 4 bases at J, with 7 bases between. CDR3 nucleotides: TGTGCTAGTGGTTTGGGAACTATCACTGAAGCTTTCTTT. Its translation is CASGLGTITEAFF.

This chain joins TRBV5-6 and TRBJ2-7; D perhaps matches TRBD2 (6 bases). In germline, CDR1 is SGHDT, CDR2 YYEEEE. This CDR3 spans 13 amino acids. The ends were cut back, 0 bases at V and 6 bases at J, with 10 bases in the middle. The CDR3 bases are TGTGCCAGCAGCTTGGTGGGGGGAACCGAGCAGTACTTC. Translation: CASSLVGGTEQYF. Full variable domain (remainder filled in from reference TRBV5-6 and TRBJ2-7): DAGVTQSPTHLIKTRGQQVTLRCSPKSGHDTVSWYQQALGQGPQFIFQYYEEEERQRGNFPDRFSGHQFPNYSSELNVNALLLGDSALYLCASSLVGGTEQYFGPGTRLTVT.

The rearrangement links TRBV6-1 to TRBJ2-7; TRBD2 aligns across 12 bases. CDR3 size: 15 residues. V trimming: 3 bases; J trimming: 7 bases; junction bases outside the gene matches: 7. Looked up from germline, CDR1 is MNHNS and CDR2 is SASEGT. Here the CDR3 DNA reads TGTGCCAGCAGTGACGCTTCTAGCGGGAGGGTAGAGCAGTACTTC. Residues: CASSDASSGRVEQYF.

This chain connects TRBV19 to TRBJ2-6; TRBD2 is a possible D gene (7 bases). Per germline, CDR1 LNHDA and CDR2 SQIVND (reference sequence). Deletions cut 7 bases from V and 4 bases from J, with 17 bases between. This CDR3 contains 16 residues. The DNA for the CDR3 is TGTGCCAGTACCCGCCGGGGGGCTGGCGGGGCCAACGTCCTGACTTTC. Its translation is CASTRRGAGGANVLTF.

Details on this clone: This sample includes further DNA sequences coding for the same CDR3. The chain recombines TRBV7-6 with TRBJ1-2, with TRBD1 as a possible D gene (5 bases). Germline V gene lookup returns CDR1 SGHVS and CDR2 FNYEAQ. Trimming removed 1 base at V and 5 bases at J, with 17 bases between. CDR3 length: 16 residues. In DNA, the CDR3 is TGTGCCAGCAGCTTAGAGGATACCGGGACTTTTTATGGCTACACCTTC. Protein: CASSLEDTGTFYGYTF.

V gene TRBV7-9 combines with J gene TRBJ2-3; 7 nucleotides match TRBD2. The germline V gene has CDR1 SEHNR and CDR2 FQNEAQ (reference sequence). The CDR3 length is 16 residues. V was pared by 4 bases and J by 7 bases, with 14 bases of the junction left unmatched. Here the CDR3 DNA reads TGTGCCAGCAGCTACAGACCAGGAGGGAGGGGTAATACGCAGTATTTT. Encoded protein: CASSYRPGGRGNTQYF.

The V and J genes are TRBV10-3 and TRBJ1-2; 9 nucleotides line up with TRBD1. The CDR3 totals 14 residues. CDR1 and CDR2 from the germline V gene are ENHRY and SYGVKD. V shed 6 bases, J shed 1 base, and the junction held 3 bases outside the gene matches. Here the CDR3 reads CAISPGQGNYGYTF. CDR3 bases: TGTGCCATCAGCCCGGGACAGGGTAACTATGGCTACACCTTC.